The entry below describes one T cell receptor beta chain. Its antigen is as yet unknown. It was with 60 Vbeta and 13 Jbeta primers that the PCR ran. The table came from immunoSEQ multiplex PCR; TCRdb's copy has only in-frame clones and leaves some out. This sample carries 150,000 to 200,000 clones, around three quarters of them seen once, and the ten largest clones take around 1.5%. The data originate from a study of cytomegalovirus exposure and HLA in healthy donors. Study findings and constraints: 87-base-pair reads could not separate some V segments, including TRBV6-2 and TRBV6-3.

Germline lookup yields CDR1 GTSNPN and CDR2 SVGIG (reference sequence). The CDR3 extends over 15 amino acids. J lost 5 bases, V lost 5 bases, and 12 bases had no gene match. The chain recombines TRBV30 with TRBJ1-3, with TRBD1 matching 7 bases. This receptor was identified in a man aged 35 to 55 in good health and CMV-seronegative. Source material: PBMCs. The CDR3 here is CAWENGQAKRNTIYF. The CDR3 DNA reads as TGTGCCTGGGAGAACGGACAGGCGAAAAGAAACACCATATATTTT.